This TCR beta chain appears in the sequencing data of a study of blood T cell repertoires in COVID-19. Background on the study: Some COVID-19 samples were acute and others convalescent; all came from the United States, Italy and Spain.

TCRdb's copy holds only in-frame clones and misses some; the assay was immunoSEQ multiplex PCR. Here the sample spans 120,000 or so clones, around 88% being singletons. V was shortened by 6 bases and J by 3 bases, with 15 bases between the two germline ends. Germline V gene lookup returns CDR1 SQVTM and CDR2 ANQGSEA. This CDR3 spans 15 amino acids. The specimen sequenced was peripheral blood. The TCR sequence derives from an elderly man with active or convalescent COVID-19. The chain joins TRBV29-1 to TRBJ2-6, with D tentatively TRBD2 (5 bases). CDR3: CSVTIFGDGANVLTF. CDR3 in DNA: TGCAGCGTCACCATCTTCGGGGATGGGGCCAACGTCCTGACTTTC.